Below, 23 T cell receptor beta chains from the same sample are listed, as sequenced in a study of blood T cell repertoires in COVID-19. The data were produced by immunoSEQ multiplex PCR, yet TCRdb's version contains in-frame clones alone and is incomplete. The table has some 45,000 clones, approximately 87% seen once; the top ten hold 9.2%. Specimen: peripheral blood. The receptor source for this set is a human donor in a cohort sampled during active COVID-19.

V usage is TRBV5-1 and J usage is TRBJ2-1; 8 positions agree with TRBD2. CDR1 and CDR2 from the germline V gene are SGHRS and YFSETQ. The ends lost 0 bases at V and 8 bases at J; junction bases unmatched: 16. CDR3 length equals 18 residues. In nucleotides, the CDR3 is TGCGCCAGCAGCTTGGAGGGAGCGGGACTAGGATTTGGTGATGAGCAGTTCTTC. Protein sequence: CASSLEGAGLGFGDEQFF.

V gene TRBV2 combines with J gene TRBJ1-5; D gene unclear. CDR1 SNHLY and CDR2 FYNNEI come from the germline V gene. With 7 bases removed from V and 0 bases from J, the gap between germline ends came to 16 bases. The CDR3 is 16 amino acids. CDR3 DNA: TGTGCCAGCAAAATGTCTGGAGTCTATAGCAATCAGCCCCAGCATTTT. It encodes CASKMSGVYSNQPQHF. Full variable domain (missing parts from reference TRBV2 and TRBJ1-5): EPEVTQTPSHQVTQMGQEVILRCVPISNHLYFYWYRQILGQKVEFLVSFYNNEISEKSEIFDDQFSVERPDGSNFTLKIRSTKLEDSAMYFCASKMSGVYSNQPQHFGDGTRLSIL.

V gene TRBV10-2 combines with J gene TRBJ2-5; 7 nucleotides agree with TRBD1. The CDR3 is 19 residues long. Per the germline V gene, CDR1 is WSHSY and CDR2 is SAAADI. Unmatched junction bases numbered 17, after V lost 2 bases and J lost 2 bases. CDR3 DNA sequence: TGCGCCAGCAGTGAGGAGAGGGGGCACGGCCCGGGCTCGCAAGAGACCCAGTACTTC. Its protein product is CASSEERGHGPGSQETQYF.

The chain has TRBV10-3 and TRBJ2-3, with a tentative D call TRBD2 (6 bases). The V gene lost 8 bases and the J gene lost 0 bases, with 12 bases spanning the gap. The CDR3 contains 14 residues. Germline CDR1 reads ENHRY; CDR2 reads SYGVKD. Here the CDR3 reads CAIGGGSSTDTQYF. The CDR3 coding sequence is TGTGCCATCGGGGGAGGTTCTAGCACAGATACGCAGTATTTT.

V usage is TRBV19 and J usage is TRBJ1-5, with 7 bases aligning to TRBD1. CDR3 length: 12 residues. Trimming removed 6 bases from V and 7 bases from J; junction bases left unmatched: 3. Germline values: CDR1 LNHDA, CDR2 SQIVND (reference sequence). As DNA, the CDR3 is TGTGCCAGTAGGACAGGGAAACAGCCCCAGCATTTT. Encoded protein: CASRTGKQPQHF.

The gene calls are TRBV7-9 and TRBJ2-7, with D perhaps TRBD1 (5 bases). Trimming removed 2 bases from V and 0 bases from J, with 14 bases in between. Germline V gene sequence: CDR1 SEHNR, CDR2 FQNEAQ (reference sequence). The CDR3 is 16 amino acids. The CDR3 spells CASSLISGAYSYEQYF. In nucleotides, the CDR3 is TGTGCCAGCAGCTTAATTTCTGGGGCCTACTCCTACGAGCAGTACTTC.

This rearrangement joins TRBV7-9 to TRBJ2-7; D ambiguous. V was clipped by 3 bases and J by 2 bases, with 11 bases between them. The CDR3 has 14 amino acids. Germline values: CDR1 SEHNR, CDR2 FQNEAQ (reference sequence). The DNA for the CDR3 is TGTGCCAGCAGCTTCGGAACAGAGACCTACGAGCAGTACTTC. Amino acids: CASSFGTETYEQYF.

J is TRBJ1-6 and V is TRBV7-9; D is perhaps TRBD1 (5 bases). V was cut by 4 bases and J by 10 bases, with 17 bases left in between. The CDR3 runs 15 residues. CDR1 is SEHNR, CDR2 FQNEAQ, per germline (reference sequence). CDR3 bases: TGTGCCAGCAGCTCTGACGCAGGGTCGGGCTCACCCCTCCACTTT. Residues: CASSSDAGSGSPLHF. The whole variable domain, remainder taken from reference TRBV7-9 and TRBJ1-6, is DTGVSQNPRHKITKRGQNVTFRCDPISEHNRLYWYRQTLGQGPEFLTYFQNEAQLEKSRLLSDRFSAERPKGSFSTLEIQRTEQGDSAMYLCASSSDAGSGSPLHFGNGTRLTVT.

This clone was detected only a few times. The chain has TRBV7-2 and TRBJ1-5; D is unresolved. The V and J ends lost 2 bases and 7 bases respectively, with 9 bases between them. This CDR3 has 13 amino acids. The V gene's germline CDR1 is SGHTA and CDR2 FQGNSA. The CDR3 region is CASSLWGGQPQHF. Here the CDR3 DNA reads TGTGCCAGCAGCTTATGGGGAGGGCAGCCCCAGCATTTT.

The CDR3 DNA reads as TGTGCCAGCAGCCAAACCGGGACAGGGTACGAGCAGTACTTC. Protein product: CASSQTGTGYEQYF. The chain is built from TRBV7-3 and TRBJ2-7; 9 bases fit TRBD1. With 5 bases clipped from V and 4 bases from J, the junction kept 6 bases outside the gene matches. Germline-derived CDR1 and CDR2 are SGHTA and FQGTGA. This CDR3 region has 14 residues. Full variable domain (outside the CDR3, taken from reference TRBV7-3 and TRBJ2-7): GAGVSQTPSNKVTEKGKYVELRCDPISGHTALYWYRQSLGQGPEFLIYFQGTGAADDSGLPNDRFFAVRPEGSVSTLKIQRTERGDSAVYLCASSQTGTGYEQYFGPGTRLTVT.

The chain recombines TRBV4-2 with TRBJ2-6; possibly TRBD2 for D (5 bases). The CDR3 covers 16 residues. CDR1 and CDR2 from the germline V gene are LGHNA and YNFKEQ. The V end lost 0 bases, the J end lost 1 base, and 7 bases lay between the germline ends. The CDR3 region is CASSQEQRSGANVLTF. The CDR3 nucleotides are TGTGCCAGCAGCCAAGAGCAGCGGTCTGGGGCCAACGTCCTGACTTTC.

J is TRBJ2-1 and V is TRBV15; 10 nucleotides line up with TRBD2. The V segment lost 4 bases and the J segment 5 bases; nucleotides outside the gene matches: 8. Germline loops: CDR1 LNHNV, CDR2 YYDKDF (reference sequence). The CDR3 length is 16 residues. CDR3 sequence reads: CATSTRRTSGNNEQFF. CDR3 sequence (DNA): TGTGCCACCAGCACGAGGCGGACTAGCGGAAACAATGAGCAGTTCTTC. The full variable domain, in which reference TRBV15 and TRBJ2-1 provide the parts outside the CDR3, is DAMVIQNPRYQVTQFGKPVTLSCSQTLNHNVMYWYQQKSSQAPKLLFHYYDKDFNNEADTPDNFQSRRPNTSFCFLDIRSPGLGDTAMYLCATSTRRTSGNNEQFFGPGTRLTVL.

The rearrangement joins TRBV7-2 to TRBJ2-1; 9 bases align to TRBD2. The germline V gene encodes CDR1 SGHTA and CDR2 FQGNSA. J lost 9 bases, V lost 3 bases, and 6 bases had no gene match. The CDR3 runs 14 residues. CDR3 bases: TGTGCCAGCAGCTTCGGCGGGGGGGCAGCTGAGCAGTTCTTC. The encoded protein is CASSFGGGAAEQFF.

The CDR3 is CASSLGGLAGHQETQYF. The CDR3 DNA follows: TGCGCCAGCAGCTTGGGGGGACTAGCGGGGCATCAAGAGACCCAGTACTTC. The chain links TRBV5-1 to TRBJ2-5; 13 bases fit TRBD2. This CDR3 is 17 amino acids long. V shed 0 bases and J 2 bases; nucleotides not matched to a gene: 4. Germline V lookup: CDR1 SGHRS, CDR2 YFSETQ.

The V gene is TRBV7-3, the J gene TRBJ2-1; 9 nucleotides align to TRBD1. The CDR3 totals 16 residues. Germline CDR1 is SGHTA and CDR2 is FQGTGA. The V and J ends lost 3 bases and 5 bases, in that order; junction bases with no gene match: 8. CDR3 in DNA: TGTGCCAGCAGCTTCTCGCCGGGACAGGGTGACAATGAGCAGTTCTTC. As protein: CASSFSPGQGDNEQFF.

The CDR3 DNA reads TGTGCCAGTAGTATATCCGGGGGGGGATATGAAAAACTGTTTTTT. Its protein is CASSISGGGYEKLFF. The gene calls are TRBV19 and TRBJ1-4; maybe TRBD1 (5 bases). CDR1 and CDR2 from the germline V gene are LNHDA and SQIVND (reference sequence). The V and J ends lost 2 bases and 6 bases respectively, with 13 bases between them. The CDR3 extends over 15 amino acids.

The chain recombines TRBV4-1 with TRBJ2-3; 7 positions match TRBD2. Germline CDR1 reads MGHRA; CDR2 reads YSYEKL. The CDR3 has 14 amino acids. The J segment lost 4 bases and the V segment lost 1 base, leaving 2 bases of the junction unmatched. CDR3 protein: CASSQGLAPDTQYF. The CDR3 DNA follows: TGCGCCAGCAGCCAAGGACTAGCCCCAGATACGCAGTATTTT.

This chain links TRBV7-9 with TRBJ2-1; a weak D match, TRBD1 (6 bases). Trimming took off 5 bases at V and 10 bases at J, with 15 bases between the two ends. The CDR3 runs to 13 residues. The germline V gene has CDR1 SEHNR and CDR2 FQNEAQ (reference sequence). The CDR3 sequence is CASSPPGQGEQFF. CDR3 in DNA: TGTGCCAGCAGCCCACCGGGACAAGGAGAGCAGTTCTTC.

The CDR3 DNA follows: TGTGCCAGCAGCGCAGGGGAAAACACTGAAGCTTTCTTT. Translated, it gives CASSAGENTEAFF. The gene calls are TRBV2 and TRBJ1-1; TRBD1 is a possible D gene (6 bases). The germline CDR1 and CDR2 sequences are SNHLY and FYNNEI. Deletions cut 6 bases from V and 2 bases from J, with 10 bases between. The length of the CDR3 is 13 residues.

The J gene is TRBJ1-5, the V gene TRBV12-3 or TRBV12-4; weak D call: TRBD1 (6 bases). V lost 5 bases to trimming and J lost 3 bases, with 8 bases between them. The CDR3 consists of 13 residues. The CDR3 DNA reads TGTGCCAGCAGTGACAGGTTCAATCAGCCCCAGCATTTT. The encoded protein is CASSDRFNQPQHF.

For this clone: The junction differs from germline at one of its ends, possibly a read error. This chain joins TRBV6-6 and TRBJ1-2; D might be TRBD1 (6 bases). The CDR3 extends over 14 amino acids. Per the germline V gene, CDR1 is MNHNY and CDR2 is SVGAGI (reference sequence). This CDR3 reads CASSPGARDYGYTF. The CDR3 nucleotides read TGTGCTAGCAGCCCAGGGGCTAGGGACTATGGCTACACCTTC.

This clone showed up just once. One junction end does not reproduce the germline sequence, and a read error may be involved. The CDR3 is CASSSDSRVIF. For the CDR3, the DNA is TGTGCCAGCAGCTCTGACTCCAGGGTTATTTTT. The rearrangement uses TRBV7-9 and TRBJ2-3; D might be TRBD1 (5 bases). The CDR3 spans 11 residues. Germline V gene lookup returns CDR1 SEHNR and CDR2 FQNEAQ (reference sequence).

The gene calls are TRBV9 and TRBJ2-7, with a tentative D call TRBD1 (5 bases). The germline V gene has CDR1 SGDLS and CDR2 YYNGEE. CDR3 length equals 14 residues. Trimming stripped 0 bases from V and 6 bases from J, with 13 bases between. CDR3 sequence: CASSVEYRGREQYF. In DNA, the CDR3 is TGTGCCAGCAGCGTAGAATATAGGGGCCGCGAGCAGTACTTC.